A single sample gave rise to the 10 T cell receptor beta chains below, sequenced in a study of T cell responses to AZD1222 COVID-19 vaccine. TCRdb keeps only in-frame clones here, not all; method: immunoSEQ multiplex PCR. The data contain about 140,000 clones, 92% of them singletons. Sequenced here: peripheral blood, sampled on day 0 of AZD1222 vaccination. All receptors derive from an adult in good health.

The chain combines TRBV18 with TRBJ1-5; no clear D. The CDR3 totals 15 residues. With 2 bases removed from V and 2 bases from J, the gap between germline ends came to 10 bases. CDR1 is KGHSH and CDR2 is LQKENI in the germline V gene. CDR3 bases: TGTGCCAGCTCACCAGACGCTTTGGGCAATCAGCCCCAGCATTTT. As protein: CASSPDALGNQPQHF.

The chain recombines TRBV7-8 with TRBJ1-5, with TRBD1 as a possible D gene (5 bases). CDR1 and CDR2 from the germline V gene are SGHVS and FQNEAQ. Trimming shortened V by 5 bases and J by 6 bases, and 17 bases separated the two germline ends. The CDR3 totals 15 residues. The CDR3 DNA is TGTGCCAGCAGCCCCCCTCTAGGGGTCGGTCAGCCCCAGCATTTT. Translating gives CASSPPLGVGQPQHF.

The chain recombines TRBV28 with TRBJ1-6; the match to TRBD1 covers 8 bases. V dropped 2 bases and J dropped 9; count of bases not matched to a gene: 3. Germline-derived CDR1 and CDR2 are MDHEN and SYDVKM. The CDR3 length is 14 residues. The CDR3: CASSLVTGVSPLHF. Written as DNA, the CDR3 is TGTGCCAGCAGTTTAGTGACAGGGGTTTCACCCCTCCACTTT.

The chain combines TRBV5-4 with TRBJ2-7; D is unresolved. The CDR3 consists of 14 residues. Trimming shortened V by 4 bases and J by 3 bases, and 14 bases separated the two germline ends. Per germline, CDR1 SGHNT and CDR2 YYREEE (reference sequence). The CDR3 loop reads CASSRPGNGYEQYF. CDR3 DNA sequence: TGTGCCAGCAGCCGACCGGGCAATGGCTACGAGCAGTACTTC.

The CDR3 region is CSASLLFTDTQYF. The CDR3 DNA sequence: TGCAGTGCTAGTCTGCTTTTCACAGATACGCAGTATTTT. This sequence joins TRBV20-1 and TRBJ2-3, with no clear D. CDR3 length: 13 amino acids. Trimming removed 3 bases from V and 2 bases from J, with 9 bases in between. CDR1 and CDR2 (germline): DFQATT, SNEGSKA (reference sequence).

The chain couples TRBV6-4 to TRBJ2-3; D possibly corresponds to TRBD1 (5 bases). This CDR3 spans 15 amino acids. V lost 4 bases, J lost 2 bases, and 13 bases lay in between. Germline V gene data show CDR1 as MRHNA and CDR2 as SNTAGT. The CDR3 region has the DNA TGTGCCAGCAGTGGTACCAGGGCGTACACAGATACGCAGTATTTT. This gives the protein CASSGTRAYTDTQYF.

The J gene is TRBJ1-2, the V gene TRBV4-2; unclear D gene. The germline CDR1 and CDR2 sequences are LGHNA and YNFKEQ. The ends were cut back, 0 bases at V and 0 bases at J, with 8 bases in the middle. The CDR3 sequence is 15 residues long. CDR3 in DNA: TGTGCCAGCAGCCAAGAAACAGCCCCTAACTATGGCTACACCTTC. It specifies CASSQETAPNYGYTF.

This clone was recorded once. The chain uses TRBV9 and TRBJ2-5; 10 bases are shared with TRBD1. Trimming cost V 2 bases and J 5 bases; bases outside gene matches: 6. The CDR3 consists of 15 residues. Per germline, CDR1 SGDLS and CDR2 YYNGEE. CDR3: CASSVDRGQGETQYF. For the CDR3, the DNA is TGTGCCAGCAGCGTCGACAGGGGGCAGGGGGAGACCCAGTACTTC.

This clone is a singleton in its sample. The chain links TRBV29-1 to TRBJ2-5, with a possible D match to TRBD2 (5 bases). V gave up 7 bases and J gave up 7 bases, with 19 bases separating them. The V gene's germline CDR1 is SQVTM and CDR2 ANQGSEA. CDR3 length equals 13 residues. In DNA, the CDR3 is TGCAGCGCCCAGCGGACCGAGCGAGGGACCCAGTACTTC. Translated: CSAQRTERGTQYF. The full variable domain, in which reference TRBV29-1 and TRBJ2-5 provide the parts outside the CDR3, is SAVISQKPSRDICQRGTSLTIQCQVDSQVTMMFWYRQQPGQSLTLIATANQGSEATYESGFVIDKFPISRPNLTFSTLTVSNMSPEDSSIYLCSAQRTERGTQYFGPGTRLLVL.

This chain joins TRBV10-1 and TRBJ1-2; 7 bases agree with TRBD1. The CDR3 covers 12 residues. Germline-derived CDR1 and CDR2 are WNHNN and SYGVQD (reference sequence). After removal of 4 bases from V and 8 bases from J, the junction contained 4 bases not matched to a gene. Here the CDR3 DNA reads TGCGCCAGCAGTGGACAGGGCTTCGGCTACACCTTC. Translating it yields CASSGQGFGYTF.